Listed below are T cell receptor beta chains from one sample, sequenced in a study of blood T cells in healthy people across ages. One entry per CDR3 protein results from TCRdb running MiXCR on the 5' RACE reads. The sample holds roughly 1.5 million distinct CDR3 sequences; 42% are singletons and the top ten take about 3.8%. Sequenced input: blood. These receptors were obtained from a woman in her late teens or twenties in good health. Each CDR3 is given with its conserved first and last residue. The order of the fields is J gene, D gene, V gene, clone size, CDR3 DNA, CDR3 protein. D genes are given only for firm matches. A clone size is listed for some rows: how often the clone was seen (once, few, many), or a class if it is expanded.

TRBJ1-2	NA	TRBV20-1	NA	TGCAGTGCTCGAGGGATCTCAATCTATGGCTACACCTTC	CSARGISIYGYTF
TRBJ1-2	NA	TRBV27	few	TGTGCCAGCAGTTGGTCCGGGACCACCGGGTATGGCTACACCTTC	CASSWSGTTGYGYTF
TRBJ1-2	NA	TRBV12-3/TRBV12-4	many	TGTGCCAGCAGTTTGGGCAGTAGCTATGGCTACACCTTC	CASSLGSSYGYTF
TRBJ2-4	TRBD2	TRBV7-6	once	TGTGCCAGCAGACCCCCGTCCGAAGGACTAGCGGGGATCTTAGCCAAAAACATTCAGTACTTC	CASRPPSEGLAGILAKNIQYF
TRBJ2-5	NA	TRBV4-1	few	TGCGCCAGCAGCCAAAGAGGGGTTTGGGAGACCCAGTACTTC	CASSQRGVWETQYF
TRBJ2-7	NA	TRBV29-1	NA	TGCAGCGTTGAAGGGGACGTCACAGGACTTGGATCCTACGAGCAGTACTTC	CSVEGDVTGLGSYEQYF
TRBJ1-1	NA	TRBV7-2	few	TGTGCCAGCAGCTTAGCGACCGGGTTCACTGAAGCTTTCTTT	CASSLATGFTEAFF
TRBJ2-3	NA	TRBV5-1	NA	TGCGCCAGCAGCTTGGAGATAGTCATAGATACGCAGTATTTT	CASSLEIVIDTQYF
TRBJ2-3	NA	TRBV2	NA	TGTGCCAGCAGTGAGTTGCGTCAGGCCTCAGATACGCAGTATTTT	CASSELRQASDTQYF
TRBJ2-3	TRBD2	TRBV20-1	few	TGCAGTGCCGCCCCAGGGGCTAGCGGGGGGCAAGATACGCAGTATTTT	CSAAPGASGGQDTQYF
TRBJ2-7	NA	TRBV2	few	TGTGCCAGCCTCAAGGACATTGCCGGTACCTACGAGCAGTACTTC	CASLKDIAGTYEQYF
TRBJ1-5	TRBD1	TRBV20-1	few	TGCAGTGCTAGATCGCGGACAGGGGCTCCTCAAGGACGTCAGCCCCAGCATTTT	CSARSRTGAPQGRQPQHF
TRBJ2-2	NA	TRBV5-1	few	TGCGCCAGCAGCTTTGCGAAGGAGCTGTTTTTT	CASSFAKELFF
TRBJ2-2	TRBD2	TRBV5-1	NA	TGCGCCAGCAGCTTGAGAGGCCAGCGGGGAAAGAACACCGGGGAGCTGTTTTTT	CASSLRGQRGKNTGELFF
TRBJ2-3	NA	TRBV7-2	NA	TGTGCCAGCAGCTTAGGTGGCGGGACACGGAGGGGAACGCAGTATTTT	CASSLGGGTRRGTQYF
TRBJ2-3	NA	TRBV5-1	NA	TGCGCCGGCAGCTCGGCAGGGGTTCGCACAGATACGCAGTATTTT	CAGSSAGVRTDTQYF